This T cell receptor beta chain derives from a study of tumor-infiltrating lymphocytes in primary liver carcinoma. Study-wide context: All patients, whether men or women, fell within 30 to 69 years of age.

The CDR3 is 14 residues long. V dropped 6 bases and J dropped 5; count of bases not matched to a gene: 10. In the case of this clonotype: Its antigen remains unidentified.

Whole-study findings and limits: Only about 7-25% of top clones occurred in every one of the five tumor regions. Tumor-adjacent and tumor-blood pairs overlapped less than tumor region pairs did.

Co-extraction of RNA and DNA was performed on roughly 17-32 mg of unsorted bulk tissue. Sampling of every tumor involved five separate regions. These included the tumor centre. Using a constant-region primer together with ProtoScript II reverse transcriptase, TCR beta cDNA was made from roughly 520 ng of total RNA. Three rounds of nested multiplex PCR with slightly modified ARM-PCR produced TCR beta libraries. Rounds one and two of PCR, each of roughly 10 cycles, were primed with TRBV1-TRBV30 forward primers and a C-beta reverse primer. TCRdb called the multiplex PCR reads again in MiXCR, with one record for every CDR3 protein. The table includes approximately 73,000 distinct CDR3 sequences, about two thirds detected once.

This chain connects TRBV12-3 or TRBV12-4 to TRBJ2-7; 7 bases line up with TRBD2. Sequenced material: liver tumor tissue from sampling region 4. As to subset: tumor region T4, right-lateral pole. The receptor was isolated from a woman aged 55-70 years with primary liver carcinoma and hepatitis B virus infection. The chain's CDR3 is CASRIAGVSNEQYF. CDR3 nucleotide sequence: TGTGCCAGCAGGATAGCGGGTGTGAGCAACGAGCAGTACTTC.